Below, 19 T cell receptor beta chains from the same sample are listed, as sequenced in a study of shared clonotypes between healthy human individuals. Only in-frame clones appear in the TCRdb table, and some are missing; sequencing was by immunoSEQ multiplex PCR. The table shows approximately 980,000 clones, with approximately 76% occurring only once. The sequencing sample was made of memory CD4+ T cells sorted from blood. The subset denotes: CD45RA-negative fraction. Receptors were obtained from a young man in good health.

The rearrangement joins TRBV7-2 to TRBJ1-5, with D uncertain. CDR3 length: 14 residues. Trimming removed 2 bases from V and 7 bases from J, with 12 bases in between. Per germline, CDR1 SGHTA and CDR2 FQGNSA. CDR3 loop: CASSLSREGQPQHF. CDR3 DNA sequence: TGTGCCAGCAGCTTATCAAGGGAAGGACAGCCCCAGCATTTT.

V is TRBV7-8 and J is TRBJ2-2; D may be TRBD1 or TRBD2 (6 bases each). The CDR3 is made up of 16 amino acids. Trimming took off 5 bases at V and 4 bases at J, with 17 bases between the two ends. CDR1 and CDR2 (germline): SGHVS, FQNEAQ. The CDR3 DNA is TGTGCCAGCAGCGACGAGATTTGGGGGGCCACCGGGGAGCTGTTTTTT. Translating it yields CASSDEIWGATGELFF. Drawing the rest from reference TRBV7-8 and TRBJ2-2, the complete variable domain is GAGVSQSPRYKVAKRGQDVALRCDPISGHVSLFWYQQALGQGPEFLTYFQNEAQLDKSGLPSDRFFAERPEGSVSTLKIQRTQQEDSAVYLCASSDEIWGATGELFFGEGSRLTVL.

The rearrangement links TRBV5-1 to TRBJ2-7; D unclear. CDR3 length: 14 residues. Trimming took 0 bases from V and 2 from J, leaving 9 bases between them. Per the germline V gene, CDR1 is SGHRS and CDR2 is YFSETQ. The CDR3, as DNA: TGCGCCAGCAGCTTGGGCTTCAAAACCTACGAGCAGTACTTC. This sequence encodes CASSLGFKTYEQYF.

CDR3 loop: CASSSKAGGQETQYF. In DNA form, the CDR3 reads TGTGCCAGCAGCTCCAAAGCGGGGGGGCAGGAGACCCAGTACTTC. The gene calls are TRBV11-3 and TRBJ2-5; TRBD2 aligns across 10 bases. The CDR3 runs to 15 residues. Germline V CDR1 and CDR2: SGHNT, YENEEA. The junction had 7 bases not matched to a gene; V was cut back by 4 bases and J by 5 bases.

The rearrangement uses TRBV5-4 and TRBJ2-5, with D possibly matching TRBD1 (6 bases). Deletions cut 4 bases from V and 7 bases from J, with 20 bases between. The CDR3 is 15 residues long. Germline CDR1 reads SGHNT; CDR2 reads YYREEE (reference sequence). For the CDR3, the DNA is TGTGCCAGCAGCCCCGAGATGACGCAGGGGCCGACCCAGTACTTC. This encodes CASSPEMTQGPTQYF. Supplemented by reference TRBV5-4 and TRBJ2-5, the full variable domain reads ETGVTQSPTHLIKTRGQQVTLRCSSQSGHNTVSWYQQALGQGPQFIFQYYREEENGRGNFPPRFSGLQFPNYSSELNVNALELDDSALYLCASSPEMTQGPTQYFGPGTRLLVL.

The sample holds a few counts of this clone. This sequence joins TRBV7-2 and TRBJ2-7, with D possibly matching TRBD1 (7 bases). This CDR3 has 13 residues. The germline V and J ends were trimmed by 9 bases and 3 bases, with 15 bases remaining between them. Germline CDR1 reads SGHTA; CDR2 reads FQGNSA. The CDR3 sequence: CASSEGARYEQYF. CDR3 sequence (DNA): TGTGCCAGTTCGGAGGGGGCGCGCTACGAGCAGTACTTC. The full variable domain, with the rest looked up from reference TRBV7-2 and TRBJ2-7, is GAGVSQSPSNKVTEKGKDVELRCDPISGHTALYWYRQSLGQGLEFLIYFQGNSAPDKSGLPSDRFSAERTGGSVSTLTIQRTQQEDSAVYLCASSEGARYEQYFGPGTRLTVT.

V gene TRBV30 combines with J gene TRBJ2-3, with TRBD1 as a possible D gene (5 bases). The V and J ends lost 1 base and 2 bases respectively, with 13 bases between them. CDR3 length equals 15 residues. Germline V gives CDR1 GTSNPN, CDR2 SVGIG (reference sequence). The CDR3 loop reads CAWSGQGESTDTQYF. CDR3 DNA sequence: TGTGCCTGGAGTGGGCAGGGTGAATCCACAGATACGCAGTATTTT.

This clone was counted between two and nine times. CDR3 nucleotide sequence: TGCGCCAGCAGCCGCCCTAAAGGACAGGGGGGATCAAGCAATGAGCAGTTCTTC. Translation: CASSRPKGQGGSSNEQFF. The rearrangement links TRBV5-1 to TRBJ2-1; 10 bases map to TRBD1. Germline lookup yields CDR1 SGHRS and CDR2 YFSETQ. The CDR3 has 18 amino acids. With V trimmed by 4 bases and J by 6 bases, 16 bases remained unmatched. The full variable domain, its missing parts supplied by reference TRBV5-1 and TRBJ2-1, is KAGVTQTPRYLIKTRGQQVTLSCSPISGHRSVSWYQQTPGQGLQFLFEYFSETQRNKGNFPGRFSGRQFSNSRSEMNVSTLELGDSALYLCASSRPKGQGGSSNEQFFGPGTRLTVL.

V and J are TRBV15 and TRBJ1-4, with no clear D. From germline, CDR1 is LNHNV and CDR2 YYDKDF (reference sequence). V lost 7 bases to trimming and J lost 8 bases, with 14 bases between them. This CDR3 region has 13 residues. The CDR3 coding sequence is TGTGCCACCACCTTCACTACTGGCGAAAAACTGTTTTTT. Translation: CATTFTTGEKLFF.

The chain carries TRBV4-1 and TRBJ2-2; 9 bases match TRBD2. CDR3 length: 18 residues. CDR1 and CDR2 (germline): MGHRA, YSYEKL. The J segment lost 5 bases and the V segment lost 2 bases, leaving 12 bases of the junction unmatched. CDR3 coding DNA: TGCGCCAGCAGCCAACCCGGGACTAGCAAGGCGGGAACCGGGGAGCTGTTTTTT. Translating it yields CASSQPGTSKAGTGELFF.

The rearrangement uses TRBV15 and TRBJ1-1; the D is unclear. This CDR3 region has 14 residues. V was trimmed by 0 bases and J by 1 base, leaving 6 bases between them. Germline-derived CDR1 and CDR2 are LNHNV and YYDKDF (reference sequence). The CDR3 sequence is CATSRDWRNTEAFF. The CDR3 region has the DNA TGTGCCACCAGCAGAGATTGGAGGAACACTGAAGCTTTCTTT.

This chain links TRBV30 with TRBJ2-3; no reliable D call. Trimming stripped 1 base from V and 2 bases from J, with 16 bases between. This CDR3 has 16 amino acids. Germline assignment: CDR1 GTSNPN and CDR2 SVGIG (reference sequence). The CDR3 reads CAWSGPSKQPTDTQYF. For the CDR3, the DNA is TGTGCCTGGAGTGGTCCCAGTAAGCAGCCCACAGATACGCAGTATTTT.

A remark on this clone: This sample includes further DNA sequences coding for the same CDR3. The chain combines TRBV29-1 with TRBJ2-5; possibly TRBD1 for D (5 bases). V lost 4 bases and J lost 4, with 10 bases in between. Germline lookup yields CDR1 SQVTM and CDR2 ANQGSEA. The CDR3 runs to 12 residues. CDR3 bases: TGCAGCGTTGCAGGGATCGGAGAGACCCAGTACTTC. Its protein is CSVAGIGETQYF.

V gene TRBV19 combines with J gene TRBJ2-5, with D perhaps TRBD2 (5 bases). CDR1 is LNHDA and CDR2 is SQIVND in the germline V gene (reference sequence). The CDR3 spans 12 residues. V was shortened by 4 bases and J by 5 bases, with 8 bases between the two germline ends. The DNA of the CDR3 is TGTGCCAGTAGTACTGGAGGCGAGACCCAGTACTTC. Its translation is CASSTGGETQYF.

This chain uses TRBV4-3 with TRBJ1-1; tentative D call: TRBD1 (5 bases). This CDR3 has 14 amino acids. Germline V lookup: CDR1 LGHNA, CDR2 YSLEER. Trimming removed 4 bases from V and 2 bases from J, with 11 bases in between. The CDR3 DNA follows: TGCGCCAGCAGCCCAGGGACGGTCAACACTGAAGCTTTCTTT. This codes for CASSPGTVNTEAFF.

This clone was recorded a few times. The rearrangement joins TRBV27 to TRBJ1-5; D perhaps matches TRBD1 (6 bases). Trimming removed 0 bases from V and 4 bases from J, with 16 bases in between. The CDR3 covers 17 residues. CDR1 MNHEY and CDR2 SMNVEV come from the germline V gene (reference sequence). The DNA for the CDR3 is TGTGCCAGCAGTTTATCCCTCCGGGGGGCGCGGAATCAGCCCCAGCATTTT. This gives the protein CASSLSLRGARNQPQHF.

This chain uses TRBV6-4 with TRBJ1-6, with D maybe TRBD1 (5 bases). Germline V CDR1 and CDR2: MRHNA, SNTAGT. CDR3 length: 14 amino acids. V lost 9 bases and J lost 4, with 13 bases in between. This CDR3 is CARVGRGYNSPLHF. CDR3 sequence (DNA): TGTGCCAGGGTGGGGCGGGGGTATAATTCACCCCTCCACTTT.

The gene calls are TRBV11-3 and TRBJ1-1; possible D gene TRBD1, 5 bases. Germline CDR1 is SGHNT and CDR2 is YENEEA. V lost 5 bases, J lost 4 bases, and 14 bases lay in between. This CDR3 is built from 14 residues. The CDR3 DNA reads as TGTGCCAGCAGCCTCAGGGCGGATAGCACTGAAGCTTTCTTT. Translated, it gives CASSLRADSTEAFF.

The CDR3 nucleotides are TGTGCCACGAGCGAAGCTAGCGGACTAAGCTCCTACAATGAGCAGTTCTTC. This sequence encodes CATSEASGLSSYNEQFF. The chain combines TRBV10-3 with TRBJ2-1, with 7 bases aligning to TRBD2. The germline gives CDR1 ENHRY, CDR2 SYGVKD. Trimming removed 10 bases from V and 0 bases from J; junction bases left unmatched: 15. The CDR3 is made up of 17 amino acids.